The TCR beta chain described here comes from a study of cytomegalovirus exposure and HLA in healthy donors. Libraries were prepared by immunoSEQ multiplex PCR; TCRdb keeps only in-frame clonotypes and omits some of them. The sample lists about 120,000 clones, approximately 89% occurring once. Trimming stripped 5 bases from V and 4 bases from J, with 10 bases between. This CDR3 has 13 residues. Germline V gene sequence: CDR1 SGDLS, CDR2 YYNGEE. The clonotype was recovered from a man between 18 and 35 years old in good health and CMV-seronegative. The chain recombines TRBV9 with TRBJ1-3, with a weak D call TRBD1 (5 bases). Sequences were obtained from PBMCs. CDR3 sequence reads: CASRGPGGNTIYF. DNA of the CDR3: TGTGCCAGCAGGGGGCCTGGAGGAAACACCATATATTTT.